Listed below are T cell receptor beta chains from one sample, sequenced in a study of beta chain features in type 1 diabetes. Only in-frame clones appear in the TCRdb table, and some are missing; sequencing was by immunoSEQ multiplex PCR. The sample has a few hundred thousand clones; roughly 12% are singletons. Specimen: naive CD4+ T cells from blood. These receptor sequences come from a woman between 18 and 29 years old with type 1 diabetes. CDR3s include the opening cysteine and the closing phenylalanine or tryptophan. D genes are given only for firm matches. A clone size is listed for some rows: how often the clone was seen (once, few, many), or a class if it is expanded.

TRBD2	few	TRBV7-8	TRBJ2-7	TGTGCCAGCAGCTTAAGGTTTGGGGAGGGGATGTCCTACGAGCAGTACTTC	CASSLRFGEGMSYEQYF
.	.	TRBV5-1	TRBJ2-1	TGCGCCAGCAGCTTCCAGGTCGGGGGTAACAATGAGCAGTTCTTC	CASSFQVGGNNEQFF
TRBD2	.	TRBV5-4	TRBJ2-2	TGTGCCAGCAGCCGGGGGGGGACTGGGGCTAGCGGGAACACCGGGGAGCTGTTTTTT	CASSRGGTGASGNTGELFF
TRBD2	.	TRBV5-4	TRBJ2-1	TGTGCCAGCAGCTCCATCCCGACTAGCGGGTACAATGAGCAGTTCTTC	CASSSIPTSGYNEQFF
.	.	TRBV25-1	TRBJ1-6	TGTGCCAGCAGTGACCGCAGTCTTTGGTCACCCCTCCACTTT	CASSDRSLWSPLHF
.	.	TRBV2	TRBJ1-1	TGTGCCAGCAGTGGAGAGGTTGACACTGAAGCTTTCTTT	CASSGEVDTEAFF
TRBD1	few	TRBV29-1	TRBJ2-7	TGCAGTGCCATCCACGGGACAGGGAATAGCGAGCAGTACTTC	CSAIHGTGNSEQYF
.	few	TRBV2	TRBJ2-1	TGTGCCAGCCTCCCTTCAGGTGGTACCGTAGGGTTCTTC	CASLPSGGTVGFF
TRBD2	few	TRBV29-1	TRBJ2-7	TGCAGCGCCGAGGGTAGCGGGGGCTACGAGCAGTACTTC	CSAEGSGGYEQYF
TRBD1	.	TRBV5-4	TRBJ2-7	TGTGCCAGCAGCTTGAAGGACAGGGTCCACGAGCAGTACTTC	CASSLKDRVHEQYF
TRBD1	few	TRBV4-1	TRBJ1-2	TGCGCCAGCAGCCAACCACAGGGGGGCCGTAGCTACACCTTC	CASSQPQGGRSYTF
.	few	TRBV4-3	TRBJ2-7	TGCGCCAGCAGCCAAGATCCCAATACAGCATACGAGCAGTACTTC	CASSQDPNTAYEQYF
.	.	TRBV29-1	TRBJ2-7	TGCAGCGTTATCCTTAGGGGACTCTTCTACGAGCAGTACTTC	CSVILRGLFYEQYF
.	few	TRBV30	TRBJ1-1	TGTGCCTGGACCGGTTTCGCTGAAGCTTTCTTT	CAWTGFAEAFF
.	.	TRBV7-9	TRBJ1-2	TGTGCCAGCAGCTTAGCCAGCGGGTCAGGCGGCTACACCTTC	CASSLASGSGGYTF
TRBD1	few	TRBV5-4	TRBJ2-5	TGTGCCAGCAGCTGGGGACAGGGGGGAGAGACCCAGTACTTC	CASSWGQGGETQYF
.	.	TRBV25-1	TRBJ1-6	TGTGCCAGCAGTGCAGCCAGGAATTCACCCCTCCACTTT	CASSAARNSPLHF
.	.	TRBV19	TRBJ1-5	TGTGCCAGTAGTATAATCGGCAATCAGCCCCAGCATTTT	CASSIIGNQPQHF
TRBD1	few	TRBV2	TRBJ1-1	TGTGCCATATTCGACAGGGCGAACACTGAAGCTTTCTTT	CAIFDRANTEAFF
.	.	TRBV4-1	TRBJ2-5	TGCGCCAGCAGCCCCTATAGCGGACAAGAGACCCAGTACTTC	CASSPYSGQETQYF
TRBD1	.	TRBV5-1	TRBJ1-5	TGCGCCAGCAGCTTGGCTGGACAGGGAGGAGCCCAGCATTTT	CASSLAGQGGAQHF
TRBD1	.	TRBV7-2	TRBJ2-5	TGTGCCAGCAGGCCCAGAGGGGACAGTCAAGAGACCCAGTACTTC	CASRPRGDSQETQYF
.	.	TRBV7-9	TRBJ2-3	TGTGCCAGCAGCTTAGCCCCGGGAGGCACAGATACGCAGTATTTT	CASSLAPGGTDTQYF
TRBD2	.	TRBV6-6	TRBJ2-5	TGTGCCAGCCGACCAACGGGGGAGGGAGAGACCCAGTACTTC	CASRPTGEGETQYF
TRBD2	.	TRBV5-1	TRBJ2-7	TGCGCCAGCAGTATGGGCGTGGGGGGGAGAGGCTACGAGCAGTACTTC	CASSMGVGGRGYEQYF
.	few	TRBV11-1	TRBJ2-5	TGTGCCAGCAGCTTAGCCCCGGCATCCGGGGCCCAGTACTTC	CASSLAPASGAQYF
.	few	TRBV27	TRBJ1-5	TGTGCCACTCCCCCAGGGCCTTGCAATCAGCCCCAGCATTTT	CATPPGPCNQPQHF
TRBD2	.	TRBV5-1	TRBJ2-7	TGCGCCAGCAGCCTTTCCGGGACTAGCGGGAGGAAAGAGCAGTACTTC	CASSLSGTSGRKEQYF
.	.	TRBV28	TRBJ1-1	TGTGCCAGCAGGAGGGAACTTGAAGCTTTCTTT	CASRRELEAFF
.	few	TRBV28	TRBJ2-2	TGTGCCAGCACCCCAACCCCAGGGCAGGACACCGGGGAGCTGTTTTTT	CASTPTPGQDTGELFF
TRBD1	few	TRBV2	TRBJ2-3	TGTGCCAGCAGTGTAAGGGACAGGGCTACAGATACGCAGTATTTT	CASSVRDRATDTQYF
TRBD1	.	TRBV6-4	TRBJ1-2	TGTGCCAGCAGTGCCTACGGGACAGCCAACTATGGCTACACCTTC	CASSAYGTANYGYTF
.	.	TRBV30	TRBJ1-1	TGTGCCTGGGGTCAGGGGTACGGGGACGCTTTCTTT	CAWGQGYGDAFF
.	.	TRBV11-2	TRBJ1-1	TGTGCCAGCAGCTTAGGGCAGGACACTGAAGCTTTCTTT	CASSLGQDTEAFF
TRBD2	few	TRBV11-3	TRBJ2-1	TGTGCCAGCGGACTAGACGGGAGGGCATATAGTGAGCAGTTCTTC	CASGLDGRAYSEQFF
TRBD2	.	TRBV4-2	TRBJ2-3	TGTGCCAGCAGCCAATTTTGGACTAGCGGGAGGACAGATACGCAGTATTTT	CASSQFWTSGRTDTQYF
TRBD1	.	TRBV5-1	TRBJ1-2	TGCGCCAGCAGCTCCGGGACAGCCCGGCTCTCCTATGGCTACACCTTC	CASSSGTARLSYGYTF
TRBD1	few	TRBV6-6	TRBJ2-7	TGTGCCAGCAGTTACTCGACGGGACAGACCTACGAGCAGTACTTC	CASSYSTGQTYEQYF
.	.	TRBV30	TRBJ2-4	TGTGCCTTACTATCGGGTGGGGGCTACATTCAGTACTTC	CALLSGGGYIQYF
.	few	TRBV4-3	TRBJ2-6	TGCGCCAGCAGCCAAGTCGGTACCCTACAGGGACCTGGGGCCAACGTCCTGACTTTC	CASSQVGTLQGPGANVLTF
.	few	TRBV23-1	TRBJ1-5	TGCGCCAGCACCCTTAGGGCCACTAGAAATCAGCCCCAGCATTTT	CASTLRATRNQPQHF
.	.	TRBV6-5	TRBJ2-1	TGTGCCAGCAGCCCTAGCTTCTTCGGGCACTATGAGCAGTTCTTC	CASSPSFFGHYEQFF
.	few	TRBV6-5	TRBJ2-7	TGTGCCAGCAGAAGGCCAGGGGAATACGAGCAGTACTTC	CASRRPGEYEQYF
.	.	TRBV30	TRBJ2-7	TGTGCCTGGTCCGGACAGCGAAATGGATACGAGCAGTACTTC	CAWSGQRNGYEQYF
.	few	TRBV28	TRBJ1-5	TGTGCCAGCAGTCATCGACAGGACAATCAGCCCCAGCATTTT	CASSHRQDNQPQHF
.	few	TRBV18	TRBJ2-1	TGTGCCAGCTCACTGCCGGGGTACAATGAGCAGTTCTTC	CASSLPGYNEQFF
.	few	TRBV29-1	TRBJ2-1	TGCAGCGTTGAACACGCCCACAGCTCCTACAATGAGCAGTTCTTC	CSVEHAHSSYNEQFF